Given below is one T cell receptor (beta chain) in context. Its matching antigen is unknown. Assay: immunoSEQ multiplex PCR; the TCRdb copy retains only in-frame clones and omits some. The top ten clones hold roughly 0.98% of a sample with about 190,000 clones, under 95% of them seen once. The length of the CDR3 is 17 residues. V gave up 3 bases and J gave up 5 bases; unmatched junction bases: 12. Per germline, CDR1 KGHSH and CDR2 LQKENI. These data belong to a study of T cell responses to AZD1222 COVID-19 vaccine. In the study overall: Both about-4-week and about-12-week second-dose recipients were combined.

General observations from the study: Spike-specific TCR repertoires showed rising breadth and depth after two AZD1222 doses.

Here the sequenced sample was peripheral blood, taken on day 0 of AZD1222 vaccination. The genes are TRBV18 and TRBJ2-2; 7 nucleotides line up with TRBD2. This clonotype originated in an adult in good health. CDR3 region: CASSPQRTRVDTGELFF. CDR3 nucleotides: TGTGCCAGCTCACCCCAACGGACTAGGGTCGATACCGGGGAGCTGTTTTTT.